This T cell receptor (beta chain) was identified in a study of blood T cell repertoires in COVID-19. Study-wide background: The United States, Italy and Spain provided the acute and convalescent COVID-19 samples.

TCRdb keeps only in-frame clones here, not all; method: immunoSEQ multiplex PCR. Here the sample spans a few hundred thousand clones, about 88% being singletons. CDR3 size: 14 residues. Trimming removed 5 bases from V and 0 bases from J, with 7 bases in between. The germline V gene encodes CDR1 SGHNT and CDR2 YENEEA. The chain is built from TRBV11-3 and TRBJ1-4; D is unresolved. The sequenced material came from PBMCs or T cells enriched from blood (not recorded which). This receptor was taken from a woman aged 25 to 39 who had been exposed to COVID-19. As DNA, the CDR3 is TGTGCCAGCAGCCCCCTTGCAACTAATGAAAAACTGTTTTTT. It codes for CASSPLATNEKLFF.